This T cell receptor (beta chain) appears in the sequencing data of a study of tumor and adjacent non-tumor tissue in lung cancer. Turning to this clonotype: Since the CDR3 does not end with the conserved phenylalanine or tryptophan, this likely comes from a read error. Because the CDR3's place on the DNA is in doubt, the DNA is left out and the CDR3 is given as listed by TCRdb.

No cell sorting was done before RNA was extracted from the tissue. In germline, CDR1 is SQVTM, CDR2 ANQGSEA. Termini included, the CDR3 measures 13 amino acids. Three rounds of nested PCR, following a modified ARM-PCR protocol, produced the TCRbeta library. TCRdb reprocessed the multiplex PCR reads with MiXCR, giving one entry per CDR3 protein. Altogether about 70,000 distinct CDR3 sequences are present, approximately 73% being singletons, with the ten largest covering 28%. Sequencing was carried out using lung tumor tissue. The chain recombines TRBV29-1 with TRBJ1-1; the table's D call TRBD1 went unverified against the DNA. The TCR originated in a man in his fifties or sixties with non-small cell lung cancer. CDR3 protein: CSASAGEDTEAIS.